Reported below is one T cell receptor (beta chain). These data belong to a study of cytomegalovirus exposure and HLA in healthy donors. The CDR3 spans 16 residues. The V gene end was trimmed by 3 bases and the J gene end by 2 bases; junction bases not matched to a gene: 8. Germline V gene lookup returns CDR1 SGDLS and CDR2 YYNGEE. The PCR employed 60 Vbeta primers together with 13 Jbeta primers. Original analysis: The count from a later analysis was some 76 million unique TCR beta chains, some 10 million of them shared. Repertoires were generated with immunoSEQ multiplex PCR, while TCRdb's copy carries only in-frame clones and drops some. The V and J calls and clone size are taken from that table; D and trimming were inferred from the DNA. The table lists 140,000 to 150,000 clones, 80% to 85% of them singletons.

The TCR originated in a woman younger than 45 in good health and CMV-seronegative. This rearrangement joins TRBV9 to TRBJ2-3, with 8 bases fitting TRBD2. Sequenced sample: PBMCs. The CDR3 loop is CASSGKAGVLTDTQYF. The CDR3 DNA sequence: TGTGCCAGCAGCGGGAAAGCGGGAGTGCTCACAGATACGCAGTATTTT.